These 27 T cell receptor beta chains were sequenced from one sample in a study of blood T cell repertoires in COVID-19 (dated by TCRdb to about 2020). Library method: the immunoSEQ multiplex PCR assay. TCRdb obtained this table from immuneACCESS and retained in-frame rearrangements with V and J assigned. These tables miss some clones; where compared with another copy, unresolved V genes account for less than half of the shortfall, and the remainder is unexplained. In all, the sample holds roughly 43,000 clones, and roughly 89% of those were seen once. The top ten constitute just over 15% of the sample. Sequencing input: peripheral blood. The receptors stem from a man in his fifties or sixties with active COVID-19.

V is TRBV7-2 and J is TRBJ2-2; D ambiguous. CDR1 is SGHTA, CDR2 FQGNSA, per germline. Trimming shortened V by 4 bases and J by 2 bases, and 8 bases separated the two germline ends. This CDR3 is 14 amino acids long. The DNA for the CDR3 is TGTGCCAGCAGCTCCCTTTATAACACCGGGGAGCTGTTTTTT. It yields the protein CASSSLYNTGELFF. The variable domain in full, with the rest retrieved from reference TRBV7-2 and TRBJ2-2, is GAGVSQSPSNKVTEKGKDVELRCDPISGHTALYWYRQSLGQGLEFLIYFQGNSAPDKSGLPSDRFSAERTGGSVSTLTIQRTQQEDSAVYLCASSSLYNTGELFFGEGSRLTVL.

This clone turned up a few times. The chain employs TRBV11-2 and TRBJ1-6, with D uncertain. Per the germline V gene, CDR1 is SGHAT and CDR2 is FQNNGV. V was cut by 2 bases and J by 6 bases, with 11 bases left in between. The CDR3 runs to 15 residues. The CDR3 spells CASSLLIGGNSPLHF. The CDR3 DNA reads as TGTGCCAGCAGCTTATTGATCGGAGGTAATTCACCCCTCCACTTT.

The V call is TRBV27, the J call TRBJ2-5; 15 nucleotides align to TRBD2. The CDR3 is 15 amino acids. Germline V gene data show CDR1 as MNHEY and CDR2 as SMNVEV (reference sequence). With 7 bases clipped from V and 4 bases from J, the junction kept 4 bases outside the gene matches. CDR3 coding DNA: TGTGCCAGCACCCGGACTAGCGGGAGGGGAGAGACCCAGTACTTC. Translating gives CASTRTSGRGETQYF.

This chain connects TRBV2 to TRBJ2-7; 9 positions agree with TRBD1. Germline assignment: CDR1 SNHLY and CDR2 FYNNEI. The CDR3 has 16 amino acids. V dropped 5 bases and J dropped 3; count of bases not matched to a gene: 11. The CDR3 coding sequence is TGTGCCAGCAGTCCCGGGACAGGGAAAGATCTCTACGAGCAGTACTTC. Residues: CASSPGTGKDLYEQYF.

The gene calls are TRBV7-2 and TRBJ2-3; 9 positions agree with TRBD1. The CDR3 totals 14 residues. Germline trimming cut 5 bases from V and 5 bases from J; bases unmatched to any gene: 5. CDR1 is SGHTA, CDR2 FQGNSA, per germline. The CDR3: CASSRDRALDTQYF. CDR3 DNA sequence: TGTGCCAGCAGCCGGGACAGGGCCCTAGATACGCAGTATTTT. The complete variable domain, with remaining parts taken from reference TRBV7-2 and TRBJ2-3, reads GAGVSQSPSNKVTEKGKDVELRCDPISGHTALYWYRQSLGQGLEFLIYFQGNSAPDKSGLPSDRFSAERTGGSVSTLTIQRTQQEDSAVYLCASSRDRALDTQYFGPGTRLTVL.

The genes are TRBV23-1 and TRBJ1-2; D not certain. TRBV23-1 is identified as an open reading frame with a role that is uncertain. CDR3 length equals 13 residues. The V end was cut by 2 bases, the J end by 9 bases, with 13 bases between. The CDR3 protein is CASSQGETSRYTF. The DNA for the CDR3 is TGCGCCAGCAGTCAAGGGGAGACCTCTCGCTACACCTTC.

V usage is TRBV19 and J usage is TRBJ1-1; the match to TRBD1 covers 11 bases. The CDR3 runs 15 residues. CDR1 LNHDA and CDR2 SQIVND come from the germline V gene (reference sequence). The V and J ends lost 6 bases and 4 bases, in that order; junction bases with no gene match: 7. CDR3 nucleotide sequence: TGTGCCAGTAGACGAGATGGGACAGGGGGCACTGAAGCTTTCTTT. Translating it yields CASRRDGTGGTEAFF. Based on the CDR3 plus reference TRBV19 and TRBJ1-1, the full variable domain is DGGITQSPKYLFRKEGQNVTLSCEQNLNHDAMYWYRQDPGQGLRLIYYSQIVNDFQKGDIAEGYSVSREKKESFPLTVTSAQKNPTAFYLCASRRDGTGGTEAFFGQGTRLTVV.

The chain carries TRBV6-6 and TRBJ1-1; D is uncertain. The CDR3 is 13 residues long. Trimming took off 1 base at V and 3 bases at J, with 6 bases between the two ends. CDR1 MNHNY and CDR2 SVGAGI come from the germline V gene (reference sequence). The CDR3: CASSYFGDTEAFF. As DNA, the CDR3 is TGTGCCAGCAGTTACTTCGGGGACACTGAAGCTTTCTTT.

This chain connects TRBV4-3 to TRBJ2-3, with 14 bases that match TRBD2. The germline gives CDR1 LGHNA, CDR2 YSLEER. V trimming: 2 bases; J trimming: 2 bases; junction bases outside the gene matches: 18. The CDR3 runs to 22 residues. The CDR3 DNA sequence: TGCGCCAGCAGCCAACGTCCGTCCACGCCGGGACTAGCGGGGGCAGCCACAGATACGCAGTATTTT. Its translation: CASSQRPSTPGLAGAATDTQYF.

The chain uses TRBV5-1 and TRBJ2-2; D gene unclear. Trimming removed 3 bases from V and 4 bases from J, with 7 bases in between. This CDR3 is built from 13 residues. Germline loops: CDR1 SGHRS, CDR2 YFSETQ. The CDR3 loop is CASSSFGTGELFF. The CDR3 DNA reads TGCGCCAGCAGCTCTTTCGGCACCGGGGAGCTGTTTTTT. Drawing the rest from reference TRBV5-1 and TRBJ2-2, the complete variable domain is KAGVTQTPRYLIKTRGQQVTLSCSPISGHRSVSWYQQTPGQGLQFLFEYFSETQRNKGNFPGRFSGRQFSNSRSEMNVSTLELGDSALYLCASSSFGTGELFFGEGSRLTVL.

This chain links TRBV20-1 with TRBJ2-1; D not resolved. V gave up 8 bases and J gave up 8 bases, with 10 bases separating them. This CDR3 region has 10 residues. Germline CDR1 DFQATT, CDR2 SNEGSKA (reference sequence). CDR3 loop: CSSSRDEQFF. DNA of the CDR3: TGCAGTTCCTCTCGGGATGAGCAGTTCTTC.

The V call is TRBV7-9, the J call TRBJ1-1, with 7 bases that match TRBD1. Losses at the gene ends were 5 bases for V and 7 bases for J; bases not matched to a gene: 13. Germline V gene lookup returns CDR1 SEHNR and CDR2 FQNEAQ (reference sequence). The CDR3 is 15 residues long. The CDR3 is CASSRENRGSGEAFF. CDR3 sequence (DNA): TGTGCCAGCAGCCGTGAAAACAGGGGTTCGGGTGAAGCTTTCTTT.

The chain carries TRBV28 and TRBJ2-7; D may be TRBD2 (7 bases). The germline CDR1 and CDR2 sequences are MDHEN and SYDVKM. V was shortened by 10 bases and J by 2 bases, with 12 bases between the two germline ends. This CDR3 region has 12 residues. The CDR3, as DNA: TGTGCCACCAGAGGGGGGGCCTACGAGCAGTACTTC. This sequence encodes CATRGGAYEQYF.

The V call is TRBV6-6, the J call TRBJ2-5; 8 nucleotides agree with TRBD2. The ends lost 4 bases at V and 5 bases at J; junction bases unmatched: 3. Germline CDR1 reads MNHNY; CDR2 reads SVGAGI (reference sequence). The CDR3 contains 13 residues. The CDR3: CASSWPGGETQYF. CDR3 in DNA: TGTGCCAGCAGTTGGCCGGGAGGGGAGACCCAGTACTTC.

This chain uses TRBV11-2 with TRBJ1-2; 7 nucleotides match TRBD1. This CDR3 has 15 residues. Germline V gene lookup returns CDR1 SGHAT and CDR2 FQNNGV. With V trimmed by 5 bases and J by 3 bases, 9 bases remained unmatched. The CDR3 bases are TGTGCCAGCAGCCCGGGGACAGTTTTTTACTATGGCTACACCTTC. As protein: CASSPGTVFYYGYTF.

J is TRBJ1-4 and V is TRBV2; tentative D call: TRBD1 (5 bases). CDR1 and CDR2 from the germline V gene are SNHLY and FYNNEI. Trimming shortened V by 0 bases and J by 0 bases, and 17 bases separated the two germline ends. CDR3 length equals 19 residues. The CDR3 region has the DNA TGTGCCAGCAGTGAAGCCCCAGGGCCACGCAAAACAACTAATGAAAAACTGTTTTTT. Translating gives CASSEAPGPRKTTNEKLFF.

This rearrangement joins TRBV12-3 or TRBV12-4 to TRBJ1-5, with TRBD1 as a possible D gene (5 bases). Trimming removed 5 bases at V and 7 bases at J, with 12 bases between. The CDR3 is made up of 13 amino acids. The CDR3 reads CASSQGGGQPQHF. In DNA, the CDR3 is TGTGCCAGCAGTCAGGGCGGGGGGCAGCCCCAGCATTTT.

The chain is built from TRBV5-1 and TRBJ1-6; 7 bases match TRBD1. Germline CDR1 and CDR2: SGHRS and YFSETQ. The CDR3 is made up of 15 amino acids. The V and J ends lost 4 bases and 7 bases, in that order; junction bases with no gene match: 8. CDR3 amino acids: CASSLGTAKNSPLHF. CDR3 DNA: TGCGCCAGCAGCCTGGGGACAGCCAAAAATTCACCCCTCCACTTT.

J is TRBJ2-5 and V is TRBV6-5; 8 bases map to TRBD1. The CDR3 is 16 residues long. Germline CDR1 is MNHEY and CDR2 is SVGAGI. With V trimmed by 2 bases and J by 5 bases, 10 bases remained unmatched. The DNA of the CDR3 is TGTGCCAGCAGTTACGGGTCTCGGACAGGGCGGGAGACCCAGTACTTC. Encoded protein: CASSYGSRTGRETQYF.

There are a few counts of this clone. This chain joins TRBV5-5 and TRBJ2-1; 7 nucleotides agree with TRBD1. Trimming removed 8 bases from V and 5 bases from J; junction bases left unmatched: 13. CDR1 and CDR2 from the germline V gene are SGHKS and YYEKEE (reference sequence). This CDR3 contains 15 residues. The CDR3 loop is CASRGPGTANNEQFF. DNA for the CDR3: TGTGCCAGTCGGGGCCCAGGGACAGCTAACAATGAGCAGTTCTTC.

V gene TRBV9 combines with J gene TRBJ1-5, with 9 bases matching TRBD1. Germline CDR1 reads SGDLS; CDR2 reads YYNGEE. This CDR3 is 17 amino acids long. The trim removed 1 base at V and 3 bases at J, leaving 8 bases unmatched. The CDR3 loop reads CASSVPPGTGINQPQHF. The CDR3 DNA is TGTGCCAGCAGCGTACCCCCAGGGACAGGGATCAATCAGCCCCAGCATTTT.

This clone has only one observation. This chain links TRBV28 with TRBJ1-2, with 8 bases identical to TRBD1. Germline CDR1 is MDHEN and CDR2 is SYDVKM. This CDR3 has 14 residues. V trimming: 7 bases; J trimming: 6 bases; junction bases outside the gene matches: 10. Here the CDR3 reads CASTRGQGYDGYTF. CDR3 nucleotide sequence: TGTGCCAGCACTCGCGGACAGGGTTACGATGGCTACACCTTC.

The chain uses TRBV27 and TRBJ2-7; D gene uncertain. The CDR3 extends over 17 amino acids. V was cut by 5 bases and J by 1 base, with 21 bases left in between. Germline V gene data show CDR1 as MNHEY and CDR2 as SMNVEV (reference sequence). In DNA form, the CDR3 reads TGTGCCAGCAGTCTGCGAGGCGGAACCCTGCCTTCCTACGAGCAGTACTTC. Its protein product is CASSLRGGTLPSYEQYF.

V usage is TRBV19 and J usage is TRBJ2-3; 7 nucleotides align to TRBD1. CDR1 and CDR2 from the germline V gene are LNHDA and SQIVND (reference sequence). The CDR3 has 15 amino acids. Trimming removed 3 bases from V and 0 bases from J; junction bases left unmatched: 3. The chain's CDR3 is CASSMDRSSTDTQYF. The CDR3 DNA follows: TGTGCCAGTAGTATGGACAGGTCTAGCACAGATACGCAGTATTTT.

This clone was seen a few times. The chain employs TRBV20-1 and TRBJ2-1, with 8 bases aligning to TRBD1. Germline V gene data show CDR1 as DFQATT and CDR2 as SNEGSKA (reference sequence). The V and J ends lost 3 bases and 7 bases, in that order; junction bases with no gene match: 11. This CDR3 is 15 amino acids long. For the CDR3, the DNA is TGCAGTGCTAGTAATAAGGGACAGGCGGTTAATGAGCAGTTCTTC. The encoded protein is CSASNKGQAVNEQFF.

This clone occurred a few times. V is TRBV24-1 and J is TRBJ1-2; D gene uncertain. The germline V gene encodes CDR1 KGHDR and CDR2 SFDVKD. Trimming shortened V by 5 bases and J by 0 bases, and 6 bases separated the two germline ends. There are 13 residues in the CDR3. CDR3 amino acids: CATSGGANYGYTF. CDR3 bases: TGTGCCACCAGTGGGGGAGCTAACTATGGCTACACCTTC.

This chain connects TRBV12-5 to TRBJ1-2; 9 bases are a match to TRBD1. Germline CDR1 is LGHNT and CDR2 is FRNRAP. The CDR3 has 12 amino acids. The ends lost 0 bases at V and 13 bases at J; junction bases unmatched: 3. The CDR3 sequence is CASGLVRTGVTF. CDR3 sequence (DNA): TGTGCTAGTGGTTTGGTACGGACAGGGGTCACCTTC. Supplemented by reference TRBV12-5 and TRBJ1-2, the full variable domain reads DARVTQTPRHKVTEMGQEVTMRCQPILGHNTVFWYRQTMMQGLELLAYFRNRAPLDDSGMPKDRFSAEMPDATLATLKIQPSEPRDSAVYFCASGLVRTGVTFGSGTRLTVV.